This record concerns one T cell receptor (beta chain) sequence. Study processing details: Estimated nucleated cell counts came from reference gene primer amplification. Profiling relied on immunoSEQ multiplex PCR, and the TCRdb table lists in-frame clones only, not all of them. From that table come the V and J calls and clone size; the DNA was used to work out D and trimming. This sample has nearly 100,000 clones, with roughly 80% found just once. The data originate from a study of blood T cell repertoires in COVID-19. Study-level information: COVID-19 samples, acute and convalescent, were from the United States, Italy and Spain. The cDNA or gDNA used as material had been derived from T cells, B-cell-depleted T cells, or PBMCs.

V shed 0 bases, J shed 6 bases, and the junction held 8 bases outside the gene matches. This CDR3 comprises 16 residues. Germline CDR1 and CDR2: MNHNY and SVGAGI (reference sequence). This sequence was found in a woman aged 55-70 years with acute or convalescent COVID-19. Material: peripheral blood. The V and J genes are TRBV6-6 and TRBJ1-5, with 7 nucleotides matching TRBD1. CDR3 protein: CASSYSTRGAGQPQHF. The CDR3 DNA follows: TGTGCCAGCAGTTACTCGACCAGGGGGGCAGGTCAGCCCCAGCATTTT.